This TCR beta chain was sequenced for a study of cytomegalovirus exposure and HLA in healthy donors. Only in-frame clones appear in the TCRdb table, and some are missing; sequencing was by immunoSEQ multiplex PCR. The sample records more than 70,000 clones, 94% being singletons. CDR3 size: 15 residues. The V gene's germline CDR1 is MNHNS and CDR2 SASEGT. With 6 bases removed from V and 0 bases from J, the gap between germline ends came to 12 bases. The sequence was collected from a woman younger than 30 in good health and CMV-seronegative. The sample comprised PBMCs. The gene calls are TRBV6-1 and TRBJ2-1; D is possibly TRBD2 (6 bases). Here the CDR3 reads CASRGWGDSYNEQFF. The CDR3 nucleotides read TGTGCCAGCAGGGGGTGGGGGGACTCCTACAATGAGCAGTTCTTC.